This note documents a single T cell receptor beta chain sequence. Its antigen is as yet unknown. This entry is derived from a study of radiation and T cells in renal cell carcinoma. Study-wide points: In blood, top tumor clones expanded by 2 weeks, shrinking by 4.

The time point is: blood 4 weeks post-SBRT, at nephrectomy. Treatment indicated: 15 Gy SBRT to primary tumor, nephrectomy 4 weeks later. Nephrectomy followed 15 Gy stereotactic body radiation by 4 weeks. Clear cell pathology was present in this patient's renal cell carcinoma. V was clipped by 5 bases and J by 1 base, with 8 bases between them. The CDR3 is made up of 14 amino acids. Looked up from germline, CDR1 is MNHEY and CDR2 is SVGAGI. The data were produced by immunoSEQ multiplex PCR, yet TCRdb's version contains in-frame clones alone and is incomplete. The repertoire holds 90,000 to 100,000 clones, with 84% as singletons.

The receptor was isolated from a man aged 55-75 years with renal cell carcinoma. The sample in question was blood, obtained from a patient whose treatment included radiotherapy and nephrectomy. The V gene is TRBV6-5, the J gene TRBJ2-2; no reliable D call. The CDR3 sequence is CASSVVLNTGELFF. CDR3 sequence (DNA): TGTGCCAGCAGTGTAGTCCTGAACACCGGGGAGCTGTTTTTT.